This entry concerns a single T cell receptor beta chain. Its target is not known. The CDR3 contains 16 residues. V lost 6 bases to trimming and J lost 1 base; unmatched junction nucleotides: 8. Germline-derived CDR1 and CDR2 are SEHNR and FQNEAQ (reference sequence). CD8 T cells were positively selected from what remained after CD4 positive selection. Four subsets defined by CD45RA and CD27 were sorted after CD3, CD4, CD8 and live/dead staining. Both TRBC1 and TRBC2 were covered by a beta constant-region primer of two equimolar oligonucleotides. Ligated cDNA was amplified by four rounds of PCR with nested alpha and beta constant-region primers and SP2. Ligation attached a single-stranded oligonucleotide with a 12-nucleotide UMI and the SP2 primer to the cDNA 3' end. TCRdb reprocessed the UMI-ligation and nested PCR reads with MiXCR, giving one entry per CDR3 protein. The data show 85,000 to 130,000 distinct CDR3 sequences, 14% seen once.

The sample originates from a study of naive and memory T cell subsets. Study results and limitations: Especially in CD8 cells, naive repertoires contained a few larger clonotypes, possibly CD45RA-re-expressing memory cells. TCR counts from RNA may reflect activation-linked expression changes.

Material for sequencing was naive CD8+ T cells from blood. The gene calls are TRBV7-9 and TRBJ1-1, with 10 bases aligning to TRBD1. This receptor was taken from a human donor in good health. CDR3 bases: TGTGCCAGCAGTCCCGGGACAGGGGTAAGGAACACTGAAGCTTTCTTT. Its protein is CASSPGTGVRNTEAFF.